Listed below are T cell receptor beta chains from one sample, sequenced in a study of human T cells and chemical hapten exposure. TCRdb re-called the RACE reads through MiXCR, storing one row per CDR3 protein. The sample lists 85,000 to 90,000 distinct CDR3 sequences, around 9.6% seen once, with about 3.5% in the top ten. The sequencing here drew on whole blood, taken in connection with sensitization to the hapten diphenylcyclopropenone (DPC). The receptors originated from a woman aged 40-49 years with alopecia areata. Some clones in this sample may be carry-over from other donors' samples. Each CDR3 is given with its conserved first and last residue.

j_call v_call cdr3_aa
TRBJ2-1 TRBV20-1 CSARAVNEQFF
TRBJ1-2 TRBV6-6 CASSSGGWGANYGYTF
TRBJ2-7 TRBV18 CASSQLAGASDEQYF
TRBJ2-7 TRBV20-1 CSAVDWGRSYEQYF
TRBJ2-7 TRBV2 CASSSRTSWNEQYF
TRBJ1-1 TRBV7-9 CASSLTRGTEAFF
TRBJ2-6 TRBV12-3/TRBV12-4 CASSRTSGANVLTF
TRBJ1-1 TRBV10-2 CASSESNSGVTNTEAFF
TRBJ2-3 TRBV20-1 CSARNLLRGASDTQYF
TRBJ2-3 TRBV5-6 CASSPTGTARDTQYF
TRBJ1-1 TRBV12-3/TRBV12-4 CASSSSTGFEAFF
TRBJ1-5 TRBV2 CASSERNGQPQHF
TRBJ1-6 TRBV6-5 CASSFRTGEISPLHF
TRBJ1-2 TRBV29-1 CSVEDIRGGVHDGYTF
TRBJ2-7 TRBV11-2 CASSSPRLASGQYF
TRBJ2-7 TRBV5-1 CASSLQGARNEQYF
TRBJ2-2 TRBV21-1 CASSKGGGSDTGELFF
TRBJ1-1 TRBV18 CASSPDGSAAFF
TRBJ1-1 TRBV6-5 CASTRSGQVAEAFF
TRBJ2-5 TRBV20-1 CSASRQGGETQYF